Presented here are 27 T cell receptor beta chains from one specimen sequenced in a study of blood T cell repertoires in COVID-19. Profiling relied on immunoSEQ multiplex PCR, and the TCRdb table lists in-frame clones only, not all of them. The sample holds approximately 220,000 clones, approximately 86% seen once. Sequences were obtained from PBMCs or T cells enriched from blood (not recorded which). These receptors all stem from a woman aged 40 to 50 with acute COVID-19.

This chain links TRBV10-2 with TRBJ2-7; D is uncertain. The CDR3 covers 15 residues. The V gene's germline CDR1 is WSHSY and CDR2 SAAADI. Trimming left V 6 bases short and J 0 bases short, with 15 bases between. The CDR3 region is CASSVSETGSYEQYF. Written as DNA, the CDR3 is TGCGCCAGCAGCGTAAGCGAGACGGGCTCCTACGAGCAGTACTTC.

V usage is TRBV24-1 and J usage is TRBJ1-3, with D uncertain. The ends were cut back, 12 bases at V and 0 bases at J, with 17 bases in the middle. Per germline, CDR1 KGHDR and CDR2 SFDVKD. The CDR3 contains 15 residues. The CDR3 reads CADHGSLGSGNTIYF. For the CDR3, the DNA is TGTGCCGACCACGGGAGCTTGGGCTCTGGAAACACCATATATTTT.

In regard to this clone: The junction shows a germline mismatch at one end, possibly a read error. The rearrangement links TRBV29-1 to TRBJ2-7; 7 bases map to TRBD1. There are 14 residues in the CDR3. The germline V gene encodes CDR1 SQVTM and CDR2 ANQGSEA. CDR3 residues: CSVDSGDSSNEQYF. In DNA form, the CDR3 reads TGCAGCGTTGATAGTGGGGACAGCTCCAACGAGCAGTACTTC.

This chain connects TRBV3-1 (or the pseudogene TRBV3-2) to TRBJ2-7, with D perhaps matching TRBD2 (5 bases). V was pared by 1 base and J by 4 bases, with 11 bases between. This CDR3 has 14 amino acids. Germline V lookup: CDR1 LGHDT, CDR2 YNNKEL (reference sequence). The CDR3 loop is CASSQVSRGYEQYF. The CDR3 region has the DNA TGTGCCAGCAGCCAAGTATCAAGAGGGTACGAGCAGTACTTC.

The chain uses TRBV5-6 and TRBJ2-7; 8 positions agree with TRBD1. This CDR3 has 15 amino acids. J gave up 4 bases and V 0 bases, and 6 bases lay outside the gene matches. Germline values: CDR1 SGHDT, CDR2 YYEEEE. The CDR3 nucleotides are TGTGCCAGCAGCTTGGGGCAGGGGGCGGGGTACGAGCAGTACTTC. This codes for CASSLGQGAGYEQYF.

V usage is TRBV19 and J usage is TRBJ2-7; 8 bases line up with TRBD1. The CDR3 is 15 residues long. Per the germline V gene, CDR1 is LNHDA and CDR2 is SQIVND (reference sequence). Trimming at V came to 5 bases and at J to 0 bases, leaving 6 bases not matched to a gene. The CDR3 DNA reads TGTGCCAGTAGTCCGGGACAGGCTTTCTCCTACGAGCAGTACTTC. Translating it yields CASSPGQAFSYEQYF. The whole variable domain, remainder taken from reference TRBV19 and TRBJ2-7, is DGGITQSPKYLFRKEGQNVTLSCEQNLNHDAMYWYRQDPGQGLRLIYYSQIVNDFQKGDIAEGYSVSREKKESFPLTVTSAQKNPTAFYLCASSPGQAFSYEQYFGPGTRLTVT.

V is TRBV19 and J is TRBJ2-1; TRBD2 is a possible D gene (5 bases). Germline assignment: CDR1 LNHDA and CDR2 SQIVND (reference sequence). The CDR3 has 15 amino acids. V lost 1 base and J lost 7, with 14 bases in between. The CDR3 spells CASSIGGRGRNEQFF. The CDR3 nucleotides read TGTGCCAGTAGTATAGGAGGACGGGGTCGAAATGAGCAGTTCTTC.

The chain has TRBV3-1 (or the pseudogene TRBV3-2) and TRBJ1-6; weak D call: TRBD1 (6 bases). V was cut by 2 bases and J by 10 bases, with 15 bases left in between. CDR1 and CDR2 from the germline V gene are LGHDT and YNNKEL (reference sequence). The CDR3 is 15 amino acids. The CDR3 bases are TGTGCCAGCAGCCAAAATACAGGGAAATACTCACCCCTCCACTTT. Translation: CASSQNTGKYSPLHF.

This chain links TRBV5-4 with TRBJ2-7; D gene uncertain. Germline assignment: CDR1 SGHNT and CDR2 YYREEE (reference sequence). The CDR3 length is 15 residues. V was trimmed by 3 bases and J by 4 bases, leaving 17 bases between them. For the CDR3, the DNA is TGTGCCAGCAGCTCGCCCCAGGCGTCCCTTTACGAGCAGTACTTC. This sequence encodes CASSSPQASLYEQYF.

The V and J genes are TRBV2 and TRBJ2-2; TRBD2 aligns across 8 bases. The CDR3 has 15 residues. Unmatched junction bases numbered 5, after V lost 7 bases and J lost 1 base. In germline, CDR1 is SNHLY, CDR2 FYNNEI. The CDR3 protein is CASTGGARNTGELFF. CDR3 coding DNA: TGTGCCAGCACGGGAGGGGCTCGGAACACCGGGGAGCTGTTTTTT. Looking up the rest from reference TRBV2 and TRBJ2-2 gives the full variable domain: EPEVTQTPSHQVTQMGQEVILRCVPISNHLYFYWYRQILGQKVEFLVSFYNNEISEKSEIFDDQFSVERPDGSNFTLKIRSTKLEDSAMYFCASTGGARNTGELFFGEGSRLTVL.

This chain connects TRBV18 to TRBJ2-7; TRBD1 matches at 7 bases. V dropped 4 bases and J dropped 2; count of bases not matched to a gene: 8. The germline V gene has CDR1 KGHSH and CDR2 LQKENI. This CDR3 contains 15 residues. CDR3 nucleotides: TGTGCCAGCTCACTTCTTCGGGACAGAGCCTACGAGCAGTACTTC. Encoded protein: CASSLLRDRAYEQYF.

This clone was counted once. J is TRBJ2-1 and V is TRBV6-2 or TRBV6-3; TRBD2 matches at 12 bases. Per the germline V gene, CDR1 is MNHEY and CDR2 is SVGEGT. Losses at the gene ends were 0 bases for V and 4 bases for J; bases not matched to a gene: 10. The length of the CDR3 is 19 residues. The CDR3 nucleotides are TGTGCCAGCAGTTACTCGAGGCTAGCGGGAGGGGCGGGGTACAATGAGCAGTTCTTC. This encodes CASSYSRLAGGAGYNEQFF.

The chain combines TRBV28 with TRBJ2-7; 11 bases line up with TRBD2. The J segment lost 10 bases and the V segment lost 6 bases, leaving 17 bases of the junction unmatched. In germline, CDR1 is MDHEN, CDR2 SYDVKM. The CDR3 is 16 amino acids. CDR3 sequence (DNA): TGTGCCAGCAGCCATGAAGAAGTAGCGGGAGGGCCATACCAGTACTTC. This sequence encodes CASSHEEVAGGPYQYF.

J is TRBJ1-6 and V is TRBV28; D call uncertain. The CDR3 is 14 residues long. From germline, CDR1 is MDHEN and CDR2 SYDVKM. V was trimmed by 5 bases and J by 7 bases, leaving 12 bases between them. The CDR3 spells CASSPPERNSPLHF. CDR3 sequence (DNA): TGTGCCAGCAGTCCGCCCGAGCGGAATTCACCCCTCCACTTT.

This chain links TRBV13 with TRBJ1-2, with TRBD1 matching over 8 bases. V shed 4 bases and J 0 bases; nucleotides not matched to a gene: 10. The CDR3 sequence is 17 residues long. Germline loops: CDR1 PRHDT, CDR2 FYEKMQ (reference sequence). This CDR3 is CASSSGQGGRANYGYTF. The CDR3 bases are TGTGCCAGCAGCTCTGGACAGGGAGGGAGAGCTAACTATGGCTACACCTTC.

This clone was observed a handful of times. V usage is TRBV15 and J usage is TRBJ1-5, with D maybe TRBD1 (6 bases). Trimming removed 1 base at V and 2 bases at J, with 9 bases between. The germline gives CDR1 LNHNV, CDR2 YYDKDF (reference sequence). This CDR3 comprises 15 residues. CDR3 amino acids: CATSRGAGGNQPQHF. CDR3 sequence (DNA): TGTGCCACCAGCAGAGGGGCAGGGGGCAATCAGCCCCAGCATTTT.

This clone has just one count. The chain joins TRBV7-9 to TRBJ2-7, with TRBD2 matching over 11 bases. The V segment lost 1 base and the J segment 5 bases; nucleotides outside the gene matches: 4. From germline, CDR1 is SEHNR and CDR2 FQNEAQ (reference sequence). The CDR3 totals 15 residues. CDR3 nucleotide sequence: TGTGCCAGCAGCTTAGTACTAGCGGGAGCCCACGAGCAGTACTTC. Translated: CASSLVLAGAHEQYF.

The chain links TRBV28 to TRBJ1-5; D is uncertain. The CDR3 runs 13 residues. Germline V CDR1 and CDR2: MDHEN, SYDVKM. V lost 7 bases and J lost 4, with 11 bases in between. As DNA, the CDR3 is TGTGCCAGCATTCTGAGGCCAAATCAGCCCCAGCATTTT. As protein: CASILRPNQPQHF.

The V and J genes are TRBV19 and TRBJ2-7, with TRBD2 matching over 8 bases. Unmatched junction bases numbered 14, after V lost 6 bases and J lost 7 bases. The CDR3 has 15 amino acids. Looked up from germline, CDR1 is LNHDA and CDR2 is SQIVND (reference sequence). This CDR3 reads CASRAPGAGVSEQYF. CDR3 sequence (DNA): TGTGCCAGTAGGGCCCCAGGAGCGGGAGTTTCGGAGCAGTACTTC.

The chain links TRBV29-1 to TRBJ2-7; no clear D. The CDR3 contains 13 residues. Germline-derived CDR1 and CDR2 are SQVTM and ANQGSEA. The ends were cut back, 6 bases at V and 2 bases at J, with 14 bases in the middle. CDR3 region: CSVTTRSAYEQYF. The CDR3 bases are TGCAGCGTCACGACAAGATCCGCCTACGAGCAGTACTTC.

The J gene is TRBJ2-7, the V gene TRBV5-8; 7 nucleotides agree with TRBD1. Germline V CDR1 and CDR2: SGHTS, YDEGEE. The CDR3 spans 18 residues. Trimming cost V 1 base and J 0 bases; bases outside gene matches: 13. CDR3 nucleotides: TGTGCCAGCAGCTTGTTTCGGGACAGCCTATTAAGCTCCTACGAGCAGTACTTC. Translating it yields CASSLFRDSLLSSYEQYF.

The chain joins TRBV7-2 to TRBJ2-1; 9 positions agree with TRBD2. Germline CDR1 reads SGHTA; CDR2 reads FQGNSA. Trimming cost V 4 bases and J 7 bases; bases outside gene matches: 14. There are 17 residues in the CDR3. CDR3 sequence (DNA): TGTGCCAGCAGCTCAACAGGGGCTAGCGGGATATATAATGAGCAGTTCTTC. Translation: CASSSTGASGIYNEQFF.

The CDR3 DNA follows: TGTGCCAGCAGCGCCCCGACTAGCGAGATCTCCTACAATGAGCAGTTCTTC. The encoded protein is CASSAPTSEISYNEQFF. The genes are TRBV9 and TRBJ2-1; 8 bases agree with TRBD2. This CDR3 region has 17 residues. Germline V CDR1 and CDR2: SGDLS, YYNGEE. V was clipped by 3 bases and J by 0 bases; unmatched bases: 8.

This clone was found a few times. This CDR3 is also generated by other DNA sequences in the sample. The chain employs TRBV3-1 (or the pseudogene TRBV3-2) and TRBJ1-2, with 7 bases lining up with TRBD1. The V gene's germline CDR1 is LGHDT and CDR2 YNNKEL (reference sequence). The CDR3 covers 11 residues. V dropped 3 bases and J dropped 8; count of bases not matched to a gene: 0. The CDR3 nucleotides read TGTGCCAGCAGCCAGGACAGGGGCTACACCTTC. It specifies CASSQDRGYTF.

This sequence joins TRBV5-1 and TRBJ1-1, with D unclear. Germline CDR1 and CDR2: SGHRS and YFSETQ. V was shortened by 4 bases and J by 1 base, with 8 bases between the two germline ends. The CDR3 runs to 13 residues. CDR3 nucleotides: TGCGCCAGCAGCGTTCAGGAGAACACTGAAGCTTTCTTT. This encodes CASSVQENTEAFF.

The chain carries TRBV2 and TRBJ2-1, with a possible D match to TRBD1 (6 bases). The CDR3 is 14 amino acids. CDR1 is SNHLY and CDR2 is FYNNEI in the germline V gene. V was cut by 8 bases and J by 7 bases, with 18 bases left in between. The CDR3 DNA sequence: TGTGCCAGCGGGATGGGACATACTCCGAATGAGCAGTTCTTC. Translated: CASGMGHTPNEQFF.

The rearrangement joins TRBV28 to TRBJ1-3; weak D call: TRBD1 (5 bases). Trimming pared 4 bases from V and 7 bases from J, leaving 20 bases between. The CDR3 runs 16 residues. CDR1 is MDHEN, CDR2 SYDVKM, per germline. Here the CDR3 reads CASSWPDRRAANTIYF. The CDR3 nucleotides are TGTGCCAGCAGTTGGCCCGACAGACGGGCCGCCAACACCATATATTTT. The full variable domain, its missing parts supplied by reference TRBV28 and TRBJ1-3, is DVKVTQSSRYLVKRTGEKVFLECVQDMDHENMFWYRQDPGLGLRLIYFSYDVKMKEKGDIPEGYSVSREKKERFSLILESASTNQTSMYLCASSWPDRRAANTIYFGEGSWLTVV.